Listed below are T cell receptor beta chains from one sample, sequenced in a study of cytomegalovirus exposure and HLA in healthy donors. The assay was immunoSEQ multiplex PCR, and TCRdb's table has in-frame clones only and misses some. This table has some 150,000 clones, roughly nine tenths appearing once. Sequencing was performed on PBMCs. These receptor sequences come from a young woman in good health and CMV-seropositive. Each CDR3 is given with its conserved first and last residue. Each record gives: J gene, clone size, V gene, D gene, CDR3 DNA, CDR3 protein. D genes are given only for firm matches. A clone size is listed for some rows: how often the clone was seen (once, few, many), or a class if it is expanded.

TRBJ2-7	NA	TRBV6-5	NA	TGTGCCAGCAGACAGAAACCTGTCTTCGAGCAGTACTTC	CASRQKPVFEQYF
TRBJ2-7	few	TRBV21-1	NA	TGTGCCAGCAGCAAAGCCAACCCAGGACAGGGGTTCAACGAGCAGTACTTC	CASSKANPGQGFNEQYF
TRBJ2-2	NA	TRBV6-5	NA	TGTGCCAGCAGTTACGATCGGGGGAGCGTTGCCGGGGAGCTGTTTTTT	CASSYDRGSVAGELFF
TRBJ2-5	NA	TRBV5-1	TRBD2	TGCGCCAGCAGCCCTGGGACTAGCCTCGAGACCCAGTACTTC	CASSPGTSLETQYF
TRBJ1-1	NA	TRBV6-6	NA	TGTGCCAGCAGTTACTCGGCAGGGGCCACTGAAGCTTTCTTT	CASSYSAGATEAFF
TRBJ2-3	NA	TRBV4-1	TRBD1	TGCGCCAGCAGCCCCCGGGACAGCGGCACAGATACGCAGTATTTT	CASSPRDSGTDTQYF
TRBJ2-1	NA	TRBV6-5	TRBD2	TGTGCCAGCAGTTACTCTCTTAGCGGGAGGGGGAATGAGCAGTTCTTC	CASSYSLSGRGNEQFF
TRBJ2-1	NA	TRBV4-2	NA	TGTGCCAGCAGCCCCCTCTGGGTAGCCGAAAATGAGCAGTTCTTC	CASSPLWVAENEQFF
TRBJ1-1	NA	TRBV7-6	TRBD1	TGTGCCAGCAGCTTAGCAGGGGGCCGGAACACTGAAGCTTTCTTT	CASSLAGGRNTEAFF
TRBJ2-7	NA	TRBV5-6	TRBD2	TGTGCCAGCAGCTTGCGACTAGCGGGAGGTACCTACGAGCAGTACTTC	CASSLRLAGGTYEQYF
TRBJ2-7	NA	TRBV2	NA	TGCGCCAGCAAGGGTGGGTTGGGGGCCGACAAAGGGGACCAGTACTTC	CASKGGLGADKGDQYF
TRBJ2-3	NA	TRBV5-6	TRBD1	TGTGCCAGCAGCTTGGGACAGGGGATAAAACTGGATACGCAGTATTTT	CASSLGQGIKLDTQYF
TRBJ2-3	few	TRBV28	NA	TGTGCCAGCAGTTTATTTGGACTCTCCGCAGATACGCAGTATTTT	CASSLFGLSADTQYF
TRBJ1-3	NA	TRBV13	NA	TGTGCCAGCAGCCGGAGGAGAGGAAACACCATATATTTT	CASSRRRGNTIYF
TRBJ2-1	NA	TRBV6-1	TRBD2	TGTGCCAGCAGTGCTTGGACTAGCGGGAGTGTCAATGAGCAGTTCTTC	CASSAWTSGSVNEQFF
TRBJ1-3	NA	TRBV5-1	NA	TGCGCCAGCCAGGGCCCCGGAAACACCATATATTTT	CASQGPGNTIYF
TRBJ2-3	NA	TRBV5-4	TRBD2	TGTGCCAGCAGTTCACGGACTAGTCCCACAGATACGCAGTATTTT	CASSSRTSPTDTQYF
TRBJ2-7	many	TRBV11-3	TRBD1	TGTGCCAGCAGCGAACCGGGACAGGACTACGAGCAGTACTTC	CASSEPGQDYEQYF
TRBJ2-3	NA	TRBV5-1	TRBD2	TGCGCCAGCAGCCCAGCCAGCGGGAGGGCCTTTACGCAGTATTTT	CASSPASGRAFTQYF
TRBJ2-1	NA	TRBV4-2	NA	TGTGCCAGCAGCCAAGAACGCTACAGGTCCTACAATGAGCAGTTCTTC	CASSQERYRSYNEQFF
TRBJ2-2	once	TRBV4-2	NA	TGTGCCAGCAGCCAACGGAGGCTTAATGACGGGGAGCTGTTTTTT	CASSQRRLNDGELFF
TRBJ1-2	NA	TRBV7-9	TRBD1	TGTGCCAGCAGCTTAGCGCGGACAGGCTATGGCTACACCTTC	CASSLARTGYGYTF
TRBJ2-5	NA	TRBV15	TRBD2	TGTGCCACCAGCAGGGGACTACTAGAGACCCAGTACTTC	CATSRGLLETQYF